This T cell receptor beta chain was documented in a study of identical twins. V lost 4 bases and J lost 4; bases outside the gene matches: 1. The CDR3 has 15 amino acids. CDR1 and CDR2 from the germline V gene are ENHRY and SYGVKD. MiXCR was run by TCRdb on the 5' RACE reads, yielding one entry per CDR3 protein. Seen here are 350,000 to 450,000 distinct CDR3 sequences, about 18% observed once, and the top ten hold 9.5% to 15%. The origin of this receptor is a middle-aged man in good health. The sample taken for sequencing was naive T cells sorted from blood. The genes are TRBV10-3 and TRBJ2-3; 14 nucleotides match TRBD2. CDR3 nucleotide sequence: TGTGCCATCAGTGGACTAGCGGGGGGGCCAGATACGCAGTATTTT. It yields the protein CAISGLAGGPDTQYF.